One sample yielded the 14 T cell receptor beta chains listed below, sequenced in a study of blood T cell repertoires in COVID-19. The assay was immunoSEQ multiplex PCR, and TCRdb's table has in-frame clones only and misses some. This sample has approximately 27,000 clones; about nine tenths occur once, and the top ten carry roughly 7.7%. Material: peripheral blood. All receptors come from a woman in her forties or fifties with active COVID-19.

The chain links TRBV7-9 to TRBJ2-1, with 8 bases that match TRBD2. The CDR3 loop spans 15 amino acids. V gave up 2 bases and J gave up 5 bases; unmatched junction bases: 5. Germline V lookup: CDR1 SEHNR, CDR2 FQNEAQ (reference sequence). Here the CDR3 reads CASSLSSGPDNEQFF. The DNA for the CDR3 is TGTGCCAGCAGCTTATCTAGCGGGCCAGACAATGAGCAGTTCTTC. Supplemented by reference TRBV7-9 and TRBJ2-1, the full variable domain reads DTGVSQNPRHKITKRGQNVTFRCDPISEHNRLYWYRQTLGQGPEFLTYFQNEAQLEKSRLLSDRFSAERPKGSFSTLEIQRTEQGDSAMYLCASSLSSGPDNEQFFGPGTRLTVL.

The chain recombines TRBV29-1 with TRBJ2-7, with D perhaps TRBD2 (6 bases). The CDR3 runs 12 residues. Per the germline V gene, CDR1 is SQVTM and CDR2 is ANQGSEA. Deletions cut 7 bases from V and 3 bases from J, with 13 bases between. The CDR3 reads CSAATGDYEQYF. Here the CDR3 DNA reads TGCAGCGCAGCGACGGGGGACTACGAGCAGTACTTC.

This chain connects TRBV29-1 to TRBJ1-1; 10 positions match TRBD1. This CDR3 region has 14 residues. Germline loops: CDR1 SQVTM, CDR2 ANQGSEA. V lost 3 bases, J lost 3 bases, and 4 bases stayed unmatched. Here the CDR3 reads CSVDRDRGYTEAFF. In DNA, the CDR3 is TGCAGCGTTGATAGGGACAGGGGCTACACTGAAGCTTTCTTT. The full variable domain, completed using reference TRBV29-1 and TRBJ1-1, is SAVISQKPSRDICQRGTSLTIQCQVDSQVTMMFWYRQQPGQSLTLIATANQGSEATYESGFVIDKFPISRPNLTFSTLTVSNMSPEDSSIYLCSVDRDRGYTEAFFGQGTRLTVV.

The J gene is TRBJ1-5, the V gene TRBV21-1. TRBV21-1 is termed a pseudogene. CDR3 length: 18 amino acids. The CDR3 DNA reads TGTGCCAGCAACCCATTTAGGATCGTATCGGGGAGCAATCAGCCCCAGCATTTT. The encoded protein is CASNPFRIVSGSNQPQHF.

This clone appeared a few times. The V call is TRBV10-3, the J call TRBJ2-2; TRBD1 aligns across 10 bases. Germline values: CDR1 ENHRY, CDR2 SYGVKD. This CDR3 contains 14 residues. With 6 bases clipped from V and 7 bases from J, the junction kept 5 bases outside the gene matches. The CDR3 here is CAIRPGQGSGELFF. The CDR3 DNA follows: TGTGCCATCAGACCGGGACAGGGGAGCGGGGAGCTGTTTTTT.

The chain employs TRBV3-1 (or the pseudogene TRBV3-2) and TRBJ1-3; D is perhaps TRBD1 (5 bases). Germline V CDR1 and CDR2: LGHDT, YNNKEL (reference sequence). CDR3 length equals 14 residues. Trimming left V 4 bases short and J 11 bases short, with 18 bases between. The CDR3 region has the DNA TGTGCCAGCAGCCCGAACGGGGGGGGTTCAGCCATATATTTT. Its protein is CASSPNGGGSAIYF.

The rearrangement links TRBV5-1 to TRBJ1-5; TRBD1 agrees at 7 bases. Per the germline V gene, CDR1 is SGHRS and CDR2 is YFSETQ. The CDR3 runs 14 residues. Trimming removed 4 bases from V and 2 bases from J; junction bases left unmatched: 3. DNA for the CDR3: TGCGCCAGCAGCCAAGGGGGCGGCAATCAGCCCCAGCATTTT. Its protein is CASSQGGGNQPQHF.

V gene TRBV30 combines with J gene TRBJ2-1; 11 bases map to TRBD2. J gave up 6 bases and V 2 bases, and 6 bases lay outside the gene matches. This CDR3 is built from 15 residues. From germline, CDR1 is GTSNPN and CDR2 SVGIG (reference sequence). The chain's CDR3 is CAWSFETSGTNEQFF. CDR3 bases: TGTGCCTGGAGTTTCGAGACTAGCGGGACCAATGAGCAGTTCTTC.

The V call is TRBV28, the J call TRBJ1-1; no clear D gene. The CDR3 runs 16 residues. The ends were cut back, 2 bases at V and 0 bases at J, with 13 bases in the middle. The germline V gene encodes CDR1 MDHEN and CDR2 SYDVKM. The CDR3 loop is CASSLSRAGMNTEAFF. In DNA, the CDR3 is TGTGCCAGCAGTTTAAGTCGTGCAGGAATGAACACTGAAGCTTTCTTT.

CDR3 protein: CASRETDYGYTF. CDR3 in DNA: TGCGCCAGCAGGGAAACAGACTATGGCTACACCTTC. The chain is built from TRBV5-1 and TRBJ1-2, with D unclear. V lost 5 bases and J 3 bases, leaving 8 bases between the germline ends. There are 12 residues in the CDR3. Germline assignment: CDR1 SGHRS and CDR2 YFSETQ.

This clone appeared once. CDR3 nucleotide sequence: TGCGCCAGCAGCCAAGCAGCGGGAGGCTCAGATACGCAGTATTTT. This translates into CASSQAAGGSDTQYF. This rearrangement joins TRBV4-1 to TRBJ2-3, with 9 bases fitting TRBD2. The ends lost 1 base at V and 4 bases at J; junction bases unmatched: 3. Germline CDR1 and CDR2: MGHRA and YSYEKL. This CDR3 contains 15 residues.

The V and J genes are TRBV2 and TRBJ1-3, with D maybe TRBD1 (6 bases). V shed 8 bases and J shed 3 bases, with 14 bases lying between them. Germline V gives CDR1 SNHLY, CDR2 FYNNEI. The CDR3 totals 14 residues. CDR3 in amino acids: CASSQGLGGNTIYF. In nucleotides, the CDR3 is TGTGCCAGCTCACAGGGTTTAGGTGGAAACACCATATATTTT. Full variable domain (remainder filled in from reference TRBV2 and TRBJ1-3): EPEVTQTPSHQVTQMGQEVILRCVPISNHLYFYWYRQILGQKVEFLVSFYNNEISEKSEIFDDQFSVERPDGSNFTLKIRSTKLEDSAMYFCASSQGLGGNTIYFGEGSWLTVV.

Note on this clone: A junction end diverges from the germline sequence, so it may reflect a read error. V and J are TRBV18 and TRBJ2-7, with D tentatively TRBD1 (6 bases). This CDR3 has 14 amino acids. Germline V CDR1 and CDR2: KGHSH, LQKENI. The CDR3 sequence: CASSLNAGAYGQYF. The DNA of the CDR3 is TGTGCCAGCTCATTAAACGCAGGGGCCTACGGGCAGTACTTC.

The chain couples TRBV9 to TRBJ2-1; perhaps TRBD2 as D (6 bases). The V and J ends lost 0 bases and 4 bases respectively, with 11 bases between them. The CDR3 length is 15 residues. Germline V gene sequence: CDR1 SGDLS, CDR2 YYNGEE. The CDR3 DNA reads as TGTGCCAGCAGCGTAGAACTAGCCGAATACAATGAGCAGTTCTTC. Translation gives CASSVELAEYNEQFF.